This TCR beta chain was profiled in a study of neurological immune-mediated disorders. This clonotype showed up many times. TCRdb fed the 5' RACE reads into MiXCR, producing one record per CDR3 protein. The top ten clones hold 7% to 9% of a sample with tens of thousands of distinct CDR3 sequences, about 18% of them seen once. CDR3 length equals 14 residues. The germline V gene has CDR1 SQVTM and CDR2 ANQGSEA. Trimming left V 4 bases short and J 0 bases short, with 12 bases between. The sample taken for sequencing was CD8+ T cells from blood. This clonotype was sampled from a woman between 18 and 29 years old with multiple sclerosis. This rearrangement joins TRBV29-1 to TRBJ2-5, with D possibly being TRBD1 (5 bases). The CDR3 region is CSVARRGYQETQYF. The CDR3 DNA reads TGCAGCGTTGCAAGAAGGGGTTACCAAGAGACCCAGTACTTC.